A single sample gave rise to the 21 T cell receptor beta chains below, sequenced in a study of T cell changes during pregnancy in multiple sclerosis. Profiled with immunoSEQ multiplex PCR; TCRdb holds only in-frame clones, not every one. Counted here are some 80,000 clones, about 92% occurring once; the ten biggest clones make up 2% to 3%. The material sequenced was peripheral blood, taken before pregnancy. These receptor sequences come from a female donor with multiple sclerosis, enrolled in a pregnancy study.

The V and J genes are TRBV9 and TRBJ2-7; possible D gene TRBD1, 5 bases. CDR1 and CDR2 (germline): SGDLS, YYNGEE. V shed 4 bases and J shed 2 bases, with 13 bases lying between them. The CDR3 is 14 residues long. CDR3 loop: CASSPGDRTYEQYF. The CDR3, as DNA: TGTGCCAGCAGCCCCGGAGACAGAACCTACGAGCAGTACTTC.

This chain connects TRBV27 to TRBJ1-1; the D is unclear. CDR3 size: 11 residues. With 4 bases removed from V and 10 bases from J, the gap between germline ends came to 10 bases. Germline loops: CDR1 MNHEY, CDR2 SMNVEV (reference sequence). The CDR3 loop reads CASSSNRGAFF. For the CDR3, the DNA is TGTGCCAGCAGTTCCAATCGCGGAGCTTTCTTT.

The chain uses TRBV28 and TRBJ2-7, with 7 bases identical to TRBD2. The CDR3 is 16 residues long. The germline CDR1 and CDR2 sequences are MDHEN and SYDVKM. Unmatched junction bases numbered 6, after V lost 1 base and J lost 0 bases. CDR3 protein: CASSLLAGRSSYEQYF. The CDR3 nucleotides read TGTGCCAGCAGTTTATTAGCGGGCCGGAGCTCCTACGAGCAGTACTTC.

V gene TRBV28 combines with J gene TRBJ2-5; TRBD2 aligns across 7 bases. Germline V gives CDR1 MDHEN, CDR2 SYDVKM. The CDR3 runs to 13 residues. Trimming took 8 bases from V and 4 from J; bases not matched to a gene: 7. CDR3 in DNA: TGTGCCAGCGAGGTAGCGGGCGGAGAGACCCAGTACTTC. Translation: CASEVAGGETQYF.

The gene calls are TRBV6-1 and TRBJ1-2; 7 nucleotides line up with TRBD1. With V trimmed by 5 bases and J by 7 bases, 10 bases remained unmatched. Germline V CDR1 and CDR2: MNHNS, SASEGT. The CDR3 consists of 14 residues. The CDR3 is CASSTYEGASGYTF. CDR3 DNA: TGTGCCAGCAGTACCTATGAGGGGGCCTCTGGCTACACCTTC.

The chain recombines TRBV9 with TRBJ1-3; the match to TRBD1 covers 7 bases. This CDR3 contains 16 residues. Trimming took 4 bases from V and 1 from J; bases not matched to a gene: 8. The V gene's germline CDR1 is SGDLS and CDR2 YYNGEE. CDR3 sequence reads: CASSSRQGGSGNTIYF. The CDR3 DNA follows: TGTGCCAGCAGCTCACGACAGGGTGGATCTGGAAACACCATATATTTT.

V gene TRBV5-4 combines with J gene TRBJ2-3; 8 bases match TRBD2. The CDR3 spans 15 residues. CDR1 and CDR2 from the germline V gene are SGHNT and YYREEE (reference sequence). The J segment lost 3 bases and the V segment lost 2 bases, leaving 5 bases of the junction unmatched. The CDR3 reads CASSFPGLGTDTQYF. CDR3 nucleotide sequence: TGTGCCAGCAGCTTTCCGGGACTAGGGACAGATACGCAGTATTTT.

V is TRBV5-1 and J is TRBJ2-3; tentatively, D is TRBD1 (5 bases). Germline loops: CDR1 SGHRS, CDR2 YFSETQ. The CDR3 contains 11 residues. V lost 7 bases and J lost 6, with 9 bases in between. CDR3 DNA sequence: TGCGCCAGCGGGGCGCTGGATACGCAGTATTTT. Encoded protein: CASGALDTQYF.

This clone was seen just once. The chain recombines TRBV13 with TRBJ1-2; 7 bases are a match to TRBD1. The CDR3 extends over 15 amino acids. CDR1 and CDR2 from the germline V gene are PRHDT and FYEKMQ (reference sequence). V gave up 0 bases and J gave up 2 bases; unmatched junction bases: 3. The CDR3 sequence: CASSLGQGKNYGYTF. The CDR3 DNA sequence: TGTGCCAGCAGCTTAGGACAGGGGAAAAACTATGGCTACACCTTC.

This chain joins TRBV5-8 and TRBJ2-1; D remains unclear. The germline CDR1 and CDR2 sequences are SGHTS and YDEGEE. Between the trimmed V and J ends, which lost 10 bases and 6 bases, there was a span of 14 bases. The CDR3 is 12 amino acids. The CDR3 sequence: CASYYALNEQFF. Here the CDR3 DNA reads TGTGCCTCCTACTACGCCCTCAATGAGCAGTTCTTC.

V usage is TRBV19 and J usage is TRBJ2-4; 15 bases agree with TRBD2. Germline V gives CDR1 LNHDA, CDR2 SQIVND (reference sequence). Trimming at V came to 3 bases and at J to 3 bases, leaving 9 bases not matched to a gene. This CDR3 spans 19 amino acids. The CDR3 DNA follows: TGTGCCAGTAGTATTGGACTAGCGGGAGGGCCTCGTCACAAAAACATTCAGTACTTC. Translated, it gives CASSIGLAGGPRHKNIQYF.

CDR3 sequence: CASSQGMRGRTKGYEQYF. The DNA for the CDR3 is TGCGCCAGCAGCCAAGGCATGCGGGGGCGTACGAAAGGGTACGAGCAGTACTTC. This chain joins TRBV4-1 and TRBJ2-7, with a weak D call TRBD2 (7 bases). Germline V CDR1 and CDR2: MGHRA, YSYEKL. This CDR3 contains 18 residues. The V gene lost 1 base and the J gene lost 4 bases, with 23 bases spanning the gap.

The rearrangement uses TRBV9 and TRBJ2-7, with D perhaps matching TRBD2 (6 bases). This CDR3 is 14 amino acids long. V lost 0 bases to trimming and J lost 2 bases, with 9 bases between them. CDR1 is SGDLS and CDR2 is YYNGEE in the germline V gene. The DNA of the CDR3 is TGTGCCAGCAGCGTAGGACTAGGTCCCTACGAGCAGTACTTC. Translation gives CASSVGLGPYEQYF. The full variable domain, rest sourced from reference TRBV9 and TRBJ2-7, is DSGVTQTPKHLITATGQRVTLRCSPRSGDLSVYWYQQSLDQGLQFLIQYYNGEERAKGNILERFSAQQFPDLHSELNLSSLELGDSALYFCASSVGLGPYEQYFGPGTRLTVT.

V gene TRBV19 combines with J gene TRBJ1-5; a weak D match, TRBD1 (5 bases). Germline values: CDR1 LNHDA, CDR2 SQIVND (reference sequence). This CDR3 is 15 amino acids long. Trimming left V 6 bases short and J 1 base short, with 13 bases between. The CDR3 loop is CASRTTERSNQPQHF. CDR3 coding DNA: TGTGCCAGTAGAACGACAGAGAGGAGCAATCAGCCCCAGCATTTT.

This chain uses TRBV19 with TRBJ2-7; 8 bases align to TRBD1. V dropped 5 bases and J dropped 2; count of bases not matched to a gene: 8. The germline CDR1 and CDR2 sequences are LNHDA and SQIVND (reference sequence). The CDR3 is 15 residues long. The CDR3 region is CASSRTTGETYEQYF. The DNA for the CDR3 is TGTGCCAGTAGTCGAACGACAGGGGAGACCTACGAGCAGTACTTC.

The rearrangement joins TRBV5-1 to TRBJ2-7; TRBD2 aligns across 7 bases. The V gene end was trimmed by 3 bases and the J gene end by 5 bases; junction bases not matched to a gene: 8. CDR3 length: 14 residues. The V gene's germline CDR1 is SGHRS and CDR2 YFSETQ. CDR3 DNA sequence: TGCGCCAGCAGCTGGAGCGGGGTCCTTGACGAGCAGTACTTC. Translation gives CASSWSGVLDEQYF.

This chain links TRBV19 with TRBJ2-1, with 8 bases lining up with TRBD2. The CDR3 is 16 residues long. Germline assignment: CDR1 LNHDA and CDR2 SQIVND (reference sequence). With V trimmed by 9 bases and J by 6 bases, 16 bases remained unmatched. The DNA of the CDR3 is TGTGCCAGCAGACCAGCGGGAGCCATGGGGGGCAATGAGCAGTTCTTC. Translated, it gives CASRPAGAMGGNEQFF.

V usage is TRBV21-1 and J usage is TRBJ1-2. TRBV21-1 is an annotated pseudogene. The CDR3 loop spans 13 amino acids. The CDR3 bases are TGTGCCAGCAGCGCCCCGGGGGGCAATGGCTACACCTTC. Translating it yields CASSAPGGNGYTF.

V gene TRBV6-1 combines with J gene TRBJ2-1, with 12 bases matching TRBD2. With 4 bases clipped from V and 6 bases from J, the junction kept 10 bases outside the gene matches. This CDR3 has 17 amino acids. Germline assignment: CDR1 MNHNS and CDR2 SASEGT. Written as DNA, the CDR3 is TGTGCCAGCAGTGCTGCTAGCGGGAGGGGTTTGGGCAATGAGCAGTTCTTC. It translates to CASSAASGRGLGNEQFF.

The chain recombines TRBV18 with TRBJ1-3; perhaps TRBD1 as D (6 bases). The CDR3 covers 16 residues. Between the trimmed V and J ends, which lost 1 base and 0 bases, there was a span of 10 bases. The germline CDR1 and CDR2 sequences are KGHSH and LQKENI. The CDR3 bases are TGTGCCAGCTCACCACTGGACAGACCCTCTGGAAACACCATATATTTT. It specifies CASSPLDRPSGNTIYF.

The V call is TRBV5-4, the J call TRBJ2-5; no clear D. V lost 5 bases and J 0 bases, leaving 11 bases between the germline ends. This CDR3 comprises 14 residues. The germline gives CDR1 SGHNT, CDR2 YYREEE (reference sequence). This CDR3 is CASSPLGDQETQYF. CDR3 coding DNA: TGTGCCAGCAGTCCGCTCGGAGACCAAGAGACCCAGTACTTC.